The source of this T cell receptor (beta chain) is a study of T cell responses to AZD1222 COVID-19 vaccine (dated by TCRdb to the early 2020s). Background for the entire study: AZD1222 recipients whose second dose came at about 4 weeks and those whose second dose came at about 12 weeks were combined into one group, since spike-specific TCR depth and breadth did not differ between the two schedules. TCR sequencing covered fewer than 250 trial participants: 200 to 220 given two doses of AZD1222 and around 26 given two doses of MenACWY control vaccine. Trial participants were enrolled by age into 18-55, 56-69 and 70-plus year subgroups, with around 140, 26 and 57 TCR-sequenced participants respectively.

V loses 2 bases of germline sequence and J loses 7 bases, and the interval between the two ends is 14 bases. The germline V gene supplies CDR1 SGHTA and CDR2 FQGNSA. From the cysteine up to the phenylalanine, the CDR3 has a length of 15 residues. Only the CDR3 DNA is retained, 45 bases long and in frame from the first base. Findings and caveats that apply to the study as a whole: No day 14 peak-response samples were available, so repertoires were characterized only after the peak T cell response. After two AZD1222 doses, both the breadth and the depth of spike-specific TCRs were significantly higher than at day 0 and than in MenACWY recipients. Vaccine-associated CD4 TCRs spanned the whole spike protein, with dominant responses in regions 160-218 and 743-854. Conclusions about previously exposed vaccinees are limited because only six or seven AZD1222 recipients were SARS-CoV-2 seropositive at baseline. Reportedly, almost half of the unique spike-specific TCRs recognized epitopes lying outside the regions that are mutated in the B.1.351 and B.1.1.7 variants. Participants were mostly white British, with more females than males. The authors suggested clonal diversity may have been underestimated. The 56-69-year group was small, and its depth increase did not reach significance, likely because of low power.

In regard to this clone: Its binding antigen is unknown. One base away there is no much larger clone; base qualities are not given.

Reading the label with the study, this specimen's time point is: baseline before first vaccination. The vaccinee samples were drawn from two UK trials, COV001 and COV002, one of which was a single-blind randomized controlled phase 2/3 trial testing AZD1222 (ChAdOx1 nCoV-19) in healthy adults. For TCRbeta chain sequencing, PBMC samples from trial participants were taken at day 0 and at day 28 after the second dose. The CDR3 regions of human TCRbeta chains were subjected to immunosequencing. The paper's processing steps were these. Repertoire TCRs were matched against a reference library of SARS-CoV-2-specific TCRs generated with the MIRA antigen-specificity platform. Breadth was defined as the fraction of unique TCRs that were SARS-CoV-2-associated, and depth was defined as the fraction of total T cells that were SARS-CoV-2-associated. Each spike-specific TCR was assigned to its reactive spike region and to a CD4 or CD8 class using the MIRA data. Log10-transformed breadth and depth values were compared by one-way ANOVA with Sidak's multiple comparisons tests. Held by TCRdb, this immuneACCESS table contains in-frame sequences only and omits some clones. Under half of the omission traces to an unresolved V gene where checked; the cause of the rest is unknown. For V, J and clone size, that table is used; D and trimming come from the DNA. The sample has 150,000 or so clones on record, approximately 90% of them singletons. The ten largest account for 3.1% of the sample.

The sequence came from an adult in good health. Source: peripheral blood, taken on day 0 of AZD1222 vaccination. The chain is encoded by TRBV7-2 joined to TRBJ2-2, with the D gene not confidently named. At the DNA level, the sequence is TGTGCCAGCAGCTTATCCGCGACTGGGAACGGGGAGCTGTTTTTT. Its amino acids are CASSLSATGNGELFF.